This T cell receptor (beta chain) was identified in a study of OX40 agonist ivuxolimab in advanced cancers. Study-wide context: Ivuxolimab, which targeted the costimulatory receptor OX40 (CD134), was an agonistic, fully human IgG2 monoclonal antibody. Intravenous ivuxolimab was administered to patients every 2 weeks at six dose levels: 0.01, 0.1, 0.3, 1.5, 3 and 10 mg/kg. Of the 50 or so patients in dose escalation, about 20 had hepatocellular carcinoma, about 15 had melanoma, 9 had renal cell carcinoma and 9 had head and neck cancer. The dose-escalation cohort was about 83% male with a mean age of approximately 60 years, ranging from 23 to 79. Patients were allowed to have had prior anti-PD-1, anti-PD-L1 or anti-CTLA-4 therapy, and 40% of the dose-escalation patients had previously received checkpoint inhibitors. Partial responses were achieved by three dose-escalation patients, of whom one had hepatocellular carcinoma and two had cutaneous melanoma. Peripheral TCRbeta sequencing was intended to test whether TCR sequence diversity was altered and clonal T-cell expansion was caused by ivuxolimab. The paper reports the monotherapy dose-escalation portion (N of about 51 patients) of the phase I ivuxolimab trial.

At the junction V is shortened by 6 bases and J by 4 bases; bases outside the gene matches: 9. The germline V gene yields SGHAT for CDR1 and FQNNGV for CDR2. From its cysteine to its phenylalanine, the CDR3 spans 15 amino acids. The DNA shown is the 45-base CDR3, in frame from base 1. The research as a whole found: At doses from 0.1 to 3.0 mg/kg, clonal expansion was seen in both CD4+ and CD8+ blood T cells between baseline and week 6. The antigen specificity of the clonally expanded peripheral T cells was not determined. After ivuxolimab, CD8+ T cells had more expanded clones than CD4+ T cells on average. Low levels of normalized T-cell clonal expansion were also seen in some nonresponding patients. Partial responders in the 0.1-3.0 mg/kg groups had among the lowest normalized peripheral clonal expansion, especially among CD8+ T cells.

To sequence the TCRbeta CDR3 region, genomic DNA was isolated from the sorted cells. The immunoSEQ Assay was used for sequencing of TCRbeta CDR3 regions. Not all clones reach the TCRdb copy of this immuneACCESS table, which keeps in-frame sequences only. Checked studies attribute under half of the gap to unresolved V genes and leave the rest unexplained. The sample table lists more than 30,000 clones, roughly 80% of them with a count of one. The ten largest clonotypes hold approximately 10% of the sample. A word on this clone: The antigen it recognizes is unknown. The input lacks base qualities; no much larger clone sits a single base away.

The trial excluded patients who had a history of autoimmune disease or were on systemic immunosuppression. Peripheral blood for TCR sequencing was collected from all dose cohorts at baseline, on cycle 4 day 1, and on cycle 7 day 1. Samples were obtained from an open-label, multicenter, first-in-human phase I dose-escalation trial of ivuxolimab. Adults with locally advanced or metastatic head and neck squamous cell, hepatocellular, melanoma or renal cell carcinoma were enrolled in the trial. Before TCR sequencing, CD4+ T cells and CD8+ T cells from peripheral blood were sorted into separate populations.

The sequence came from an adult with an advanced solid tumor such as melanoma, head and neck, liver or kidney cancer. The chain links TRBV11-2 with TRBJ1-5, with 7 bases aligning to TRBD1. The sequencing used CD4+ or CD8+ T cells sorted from blood, collected in a trial of the OX40 agonist ivuxolimab. Read as DNA, the sequence is TGTGCCAGCAGACAAGGGACAGCTAGGAATCAGCCCCAGCATTTT. This sequence encodes CASRQGTARNQPQHF.